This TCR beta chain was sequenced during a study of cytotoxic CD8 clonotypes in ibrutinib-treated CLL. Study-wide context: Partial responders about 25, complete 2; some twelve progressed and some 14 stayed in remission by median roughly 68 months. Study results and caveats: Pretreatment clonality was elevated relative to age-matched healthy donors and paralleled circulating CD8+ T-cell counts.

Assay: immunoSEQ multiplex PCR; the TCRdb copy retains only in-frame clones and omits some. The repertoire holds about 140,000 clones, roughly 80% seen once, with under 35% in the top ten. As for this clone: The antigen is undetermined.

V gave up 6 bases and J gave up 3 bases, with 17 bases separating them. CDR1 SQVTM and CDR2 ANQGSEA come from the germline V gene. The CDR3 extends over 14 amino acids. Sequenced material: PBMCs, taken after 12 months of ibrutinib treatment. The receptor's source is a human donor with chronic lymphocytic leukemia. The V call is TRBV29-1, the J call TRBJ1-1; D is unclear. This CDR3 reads CSVRRILGDTEAFF. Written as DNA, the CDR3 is TGCAGCGTCCGGCGGATCCTTGGCGACACTGAAGCTTTCTTT.